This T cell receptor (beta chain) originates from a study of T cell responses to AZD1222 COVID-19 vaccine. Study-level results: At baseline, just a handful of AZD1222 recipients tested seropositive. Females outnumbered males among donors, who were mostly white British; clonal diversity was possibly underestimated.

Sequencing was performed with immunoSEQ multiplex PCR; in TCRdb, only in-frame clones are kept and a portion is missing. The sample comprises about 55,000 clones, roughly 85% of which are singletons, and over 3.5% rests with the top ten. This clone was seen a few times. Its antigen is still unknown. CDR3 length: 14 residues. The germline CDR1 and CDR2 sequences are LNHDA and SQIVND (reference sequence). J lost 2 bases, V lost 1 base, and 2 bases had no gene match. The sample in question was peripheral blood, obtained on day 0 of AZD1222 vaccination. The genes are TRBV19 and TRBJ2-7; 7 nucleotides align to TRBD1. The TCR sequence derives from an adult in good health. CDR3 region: CASSIGGQTYEQYF. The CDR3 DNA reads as TGTGCCAGTAGTATAGGGGGACAGACCTACGAGCAGTACTTC.